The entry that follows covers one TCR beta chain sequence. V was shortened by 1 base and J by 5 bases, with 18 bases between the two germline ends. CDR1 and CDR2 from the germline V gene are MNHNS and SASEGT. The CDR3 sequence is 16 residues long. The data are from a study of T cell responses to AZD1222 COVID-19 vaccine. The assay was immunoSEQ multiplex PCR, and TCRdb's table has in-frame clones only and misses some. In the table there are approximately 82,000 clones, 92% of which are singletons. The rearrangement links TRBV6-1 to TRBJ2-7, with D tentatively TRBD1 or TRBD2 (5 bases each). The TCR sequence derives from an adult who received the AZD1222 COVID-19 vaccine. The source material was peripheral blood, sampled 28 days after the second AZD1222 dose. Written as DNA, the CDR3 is TGTGCCAGCAGTGAAGATGGGGGAATGGAGAGGGACGAGCAGTACTTC. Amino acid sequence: CASSEDGGMERDEQYF.